This TCR beta chain was documented in a study of T cells in tuberculosis. Study-wide results and limits: Smaller alpha distances in active tuberculosis partly reflected shorter CDR3-alpha lengths. Active tuberculosis alpha repertoires lay closer to GMM-specific TCRs than controls'. A GMM-specific repertoire classifier reached about 89% accuracy, AUROC around 0.87.

The V gene's germline CDR1 is SGHAT and CDR2 FQDESV (reference sequence). V lost 3 bases and J lost 7, with 15 bases in between. CDR3 length equals 14 residues. About this clone itself: Its antigen remains unknown.

Only in-frame clones appear in the TCRdb table, and some are missing; sequencing was by immunoSEQ multiplex PCR. The sample contains about 30,000 clones, roughly 94% of which appear only once. V is TRBV11-1 and J is TRBJ2-5, with D maybe TRBD1 (6 bases). The source of this sequence is a donor between 10 and 35 years old with latent tuberculosis or without tuberculosis infection. The source material was PBMCs. The DNA for the CDR3 is TGTGCCAGCAGCTTTCAGGGGCCTCGGGGGACCCAGTACTTC. It codes for CASSFQGPRGTQYF.